This TCR beta chain came from a study of blood T cell repertoires in COVID-19 (dated by TCRdb to about 2020). Study-level background: Samples covering the acute and convalescent phases of COVID-19 were provided by collaborators in the United States, Italy and Spain. The prospective study material was composed of cDNA or gDNA derived from T cells, B-cell-depleted T cells, or PBMCs. The dataset comprised deeply sampled blood TCRbeta repertoires from subjects exposed to, actively infected with, or recovered from COVID-19. The repertoires were made available in a free public database intended to serve as a resource for research on the immune response to SARS-CoV-2. The samples were drawn from the first 160 participants of the ongoing ImmuneRACE study and from 1,254 subjects provided by 6 global collaborators. A de-identified subject ID, COVID-19 status, age in years and sex were almost always included in the sample metadata. Where available, HLA class I and class II types were obtained from metadata supplied by the sample provider rather than from assay-based typing. Beyond this particular receptor, the publication reports: How much clinical and demographic metadata was included differed by source and by participant, and the metadata was provided uncurated.

TCRbeta CDR3 regions were amplified from genomic DNA by means of the immunoSEQ Assay, a bias-controlled multiplex PCR. Per the original workflow: Nucleated cell counts per sample were estimated from amplification of reference gene primers within the assay. To quantify the absolute abundance of each unique TCRbeta CDR3 rearrangement, sequence reads were collapsed and filtered. Productive Simpson clonality was computed per sample as the square root of Simpson's diversity index over productive rearrangements. TCRdb carries this immuneACCESS record with in-frame sequences only. Its versions omit some clonotypes, under half of them owing to an unresolved V gene in the studies checked, with the rest unexplained. V and J calls plus clone size are reproduced from that table; the DNA served to infer D and trimming. This sample holds 200,000 to 250,000 clones; roughly 80% were observed only once. The ten most abundant clones make up approximately 2% of the sample.

Only one count was recorded for this clone. It has no known antigen specificity. Qualities for individual bases were not recorded, and no much larger clone is one base off. Participants in the prospective study were enrolled through a virtual design, were aged roughly 18 to 95 years, and lived in about two dozen United States geographic areas. To assign participants to cohorts, the prospective study relied on clinical history that participants themselves reported in a screening survey and a study questionnaire. Recovered participants in ImmuneRACE Cohort 3 were defined as having two consecutive negative NP/OP PCR tests, clearance from a healthcare professional, or resolution of symptoms. In the prospective study, mobile phlebotomists collected whole blood, serum and a nasopharyngeal or oropharyngeal swab from each participant. Additional blood draws and questionnaires over an approximately 2-month period could optionally be provided by prospective study participants. Blood samples from the prospective study were shipped frozen or at room temperature prior to DNA extraction.

The germline V and J ends show losses of 6 bases and 0 bases respectively, and no gene match explains 5 bases of the junction. From cysteine to phenylalanine, the CDR3 is 15 amino acids long. The DNA shown is the 45-base CDR3, in frame from base 1. The germline V gene yields SNHLY for CDR1 and FYNNEI for CDR2. Material for sequencing was PBMCs or T cells enriched from blood (not recorded which). This sequence was found in a man in his sixties who had recovered from COVID-19. The chain was built from TRBV2 and TRBJ1-1; TRBD1 agrees with 9 junctional bases. Here is the DNA: TGTGCCAGCAGCGAAAACAGGGGGCTGAACACTGAAGCTTTCTTT. It translates as CASSENRGLNTEAFF. Reference TRBV2 and TRBJ1-1 genes cover what lies past the CDR3, so the full variable domain is EPEVTQTPSHQVTQMGQEVILRCVPISNHLYFYWYRQILGQKVEFLVSFYNNEISEKSEIFDDQFSVERPDGSNFTLKIRSTKLEDSAMYFCASSENRGLNTEAFFGQGTRLTVV.